This T cell receptor beta chain was recovered during a study of human T cells and chemical hapten exposure. From the RACE reads, TCRdb called clonotypes with MiXCR, one entry per CDR3 protein. The sample has tens of thousands of distinct CDR3 sequences, about 11% seen once. The CDR3 has 16 residues. Germline V lookup: CDR1 SGHVS, CDR2 FQNEAQ. V was pared by 5 bases and J by 3 bases, with 17 bases between. Indicated time point: patch test 1, 2 weeks after DPC sensitization. Treatment indicated: therapeutic diphenylcyclopropenone sensitization with weekly scalp DPC. This TCR was recovered from a woman aged 45-65 years with alopecia areata. Some clones in this sample may be carry-over from other donors' samples. V and J are TRBV7-8 and TRBJ2-1, with D perhaps given as TRBD1 or TRBD2 (5 bases each). Specimen: whole blood, collected in connection with sensitization to the hapten diphenylcyclopropenone (DPC). The CDR3 sequence: CASSARVGLNYNEQFF. The CDR3, as DNA: TGTGCCAGCAGCGCCAGGGTTGGACTGAACTACAATGAGCAGTTCTTC.